This paragraph covers one T cell receptor (beta chain) sequence. Per the original data handling: Reference gene primer amplification gave nucleated cell count estimates. Assay used: immunoSEQ multiplex PCR; TCRdb lists only in-frame clones, some missing. That table is the source of V, J and clone size, and D and trimming were worked out from the DNA. Counted here are around 260,000 clones, 70% to 90% occurring once; the ten biggest clones make up approximately 2.2%. The sample is drawn from a study of blood T cell repertoires in COVID-19. Study as a whole: There were acute and convalescent COVID-19 samples, and they came from the United States, Italy and Spain. Sample material is recorded as cDNA or gDNA derived from T cells, B-cell-depleted T cells, or PBMCs.

Germline CDR1 reads SEHNR; CDR2 reads FQNEAQ (reference sequence). The CDR3 sequence is 13 residues long. Trimming shortened V by 1 base and J by 6 bases, and 7 bases separated the two germline ends. The sequenced sample was peripheral blood. V usage is TRBV7-9 and J usage is TRBJ2-1; a weak D match, TRBD2 (5 bases). This sequence was found in a woman aged 50 to 60 with acute or convalescent COVID-19. The CDR3 loop is CASSLVGANEQFF. DNA of the CDR3: TGTGCCAGCAGCTTAGTGGGAGCCAATGAGCAGTTCTTC. Using reference TRBV7-9 and TRBJ2-1 for the parts outside the CDR3, the full variable domain is DTGVSQNPRHKITKRGQNVTFRCDPISEHNRLYWYRQTLGQGPEFLTYFQNEAQLEKSRLLSDRFSAERPKGSFSTLEIQRTEQGDSAMYLCASSLVGANEQFFGPGTRLTVL.